The clone carrying this T cell receptor beta chain appeared a few times. Trimming left V 1 base short and J 2 bases short, with 9 bases between. From germline, CDR1 is MDHEN and CDR2 SYDVKM. This CDR3 comprises 15 residues. cDNA serving as the sequencing template came from extracted, reverse transcribed RNA. The method was immunoSEQ multiplex PCR; TCRdb's version includes in-frame clones alone and lacks a portion of them. The repertoire consists of over 150,000 clones, with around half occurring once and the leading ten covering 9.5% to 14%. This specimen comes from a study of CD8+ T cells in alopecia areata. Study at large: Treated patients swallowed 5 to 10 mg of oral tofacitinib twice daily.

Treatment defined: oral pan-JAK inhibitor, 5-10 mg twice daily. The clonotype comes from a human donor with alopecia areata. J is TRBJ1-5 and V is TRBV28, with D possibly matching TRBD1 (5 bases). Sequencing was performed on CD8+ T cells sorted from blood, taken at week 24, from a patient treated with tofacitinib. CDR3 coding DNA: TGTGCCAGCAGTTTATTTGGGGGGGGCAATCAGCCCCAGCATTTT. This encodes CASSLFGGGNQPQHF.